Below, 8 T cell receptor beta chains from the same sample are listed, as sequenced in a study of CD4 and CD8 cells across lung adenocarcinoma regions. TCRdb reprocessed the PCR reads with MiXCR, giving one entry per CDR3 protein. The sample gives thousands of distinct CDR3 sequences, roughly three fifths of which show up once; 15% to 20% is in the top ten. Sequencing was done on a sample of CD4+ T cells from the center of a lung tumor. These receptors were obtained from a male donor with lung adenocarcinoma. The CD4 and CD8 labels of this study may be unreliable.

In regard to this clonotype: One end of the junction fails to match germline, which may point to a read error. The rearrangement uses TRBV7-2 and TRBJ1-2; D is unclear. Germline loops: CDR1 SGHTA, CDR2 FQGNSA. The CDR3 length is 9 residues. The chain's CDR3 is CASSFGEDF. The CDR3, as DNA: TGTGCCAGCAGCTTCGGGGAGGACTTC.

This clonotype was found a few times. The CDR3 reads CASSYSNRRDRDGELFF. In DNA, the CDR3 is TGTGCCAGCAGTTACTCGAATCGGCGGGACCGGGACGGGGAGCTGTTTTTT. The J gene is TRBJ2-2, the V gene TRBV6-5; perhaps TRBD2 as D (6 bases). The CDR3 sequence is 17 residues long. V gave up 0 bases and J gave up 7 bases, with 18 bases separating them. Germline loops: CDR1 MNHEY, CDR2 SVGAGI.

The genes are TRBV30 and TRBJ2-1; no definite D call. The V gene's germline CDR1 is GTSNPN and CDR2 SVGIG (reference sequence). V was clipped by 0 bases and J by 10 bases, with 7 bases between them. The CDR3 spans 11 residues. The CDR3 DNA is TGTGCCTGGAGTGTCGTCGGGGAGCAGTTCTTC. Its translation is CAWSVVGEQFF.

This clonotype was found a few times. The V call is TRBV6-5, the J call TRBJ2-1; 9 bases fit TRBD1. The assigned J gene may be wrong: the sequence end matches TRBJ2-7 better. This CDR3 has 14 residues. Germline V CDR1 and CDR2: MNHEY, SVGAGI. CDR3 loop: CASSSRDRVHEQYF. The DNA of the CDR3 is TGTGCCAGCAGTTCCCGGGACAGGGTGCACGAGCAGTACTTC.

This chain links TRBV6-1 with TRBJ1-5; TRBD1 matches at 9 bases. The CDR3 has 18 amino acids. CDR1 is MNHNS, CDR2 SASEGT, per germline. Unmatched junction bases numbered 8, after V lost 2 bases and J lost 0 bases. The CDR3: CASSELRTGALSNQPQHF. The CDR3 DNA is TGTGCCAGCAGTGAATTGAGGACAGGGGCCCTTAGCAATCAGCCCCAGCATTTT.

This clonotype was recorded a few times. V gene TRBV6-1 combines with J gene TRBJ2-1, with D hard to call. The V end lost 6 bases, the J end lost 6 bases, and 9 bases lay between the germline ends. The germline V gene has CDR1 MNHNS and CDR2 SASEGT. This CDR3 region has 12 residues. The CDR3 sequence is CASRTLPNEQFF. As DNA, the CDR3 is TGTGCCAGCAGGACGCTTCCCAATGAGCAGTTCTTC.

The V call is TRBV11-2, the J call TRBJ1-2, with 10 bases that match TRBD1. V dropped 3 bases and J dropped 4; count of bases not matched to a gene: 5. Germline CDR1 and CDR2: SGHAT and FQNNGV. This CDR3 is 15 amino acids long. The CDR3 reads CASSFAGTGAYGYTF. The CDR3 region has the DNA TGTGCCAGCAGCTTCGCCGGGACAGGGGCCTATGGCTACACCTTC.

The rearrangement uses TRBV6-1 and TRBJ2-1, with D maybe TRBD1 (6 bases). The tail of the sequence fits TRBJ2-7 better, so the J call may be wrong. Germline V gene lookup returns CDR1 MNHNS and CDR2 SASEGT. The CDR3 runs 15 residues. CDR3 nucleotides: TGTGCCAGCAGTGAAATTGGGGGCGCCTCCTACGAGCAGTACTTC. Translation: CASSEIGGASYEQYF.